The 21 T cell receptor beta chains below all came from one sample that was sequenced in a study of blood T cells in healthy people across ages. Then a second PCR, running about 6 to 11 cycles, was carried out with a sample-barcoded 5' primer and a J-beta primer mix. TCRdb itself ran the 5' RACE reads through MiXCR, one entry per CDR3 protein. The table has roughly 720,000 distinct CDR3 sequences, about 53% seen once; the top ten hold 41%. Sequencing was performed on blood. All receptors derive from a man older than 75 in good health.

CDR3 nucleotides: TGTGCCAGTAGTATAAGTTCGCTAGCGGGTTCCTCCTACAATGAGCAGTTCTTC. This codes for CASSISSLAGSSYNEQFF. V is TRBV19 and J is TRBJ2-1; 8 bases agree with TRBD2. Germline assignment: CDR1 LNHDA and CDR2 SQIVND (reference sequence). The CDR3 is made up of 18 amino acids. V lost 2 bases, J lost 0 bases, and 9 bases stayed unmatched.

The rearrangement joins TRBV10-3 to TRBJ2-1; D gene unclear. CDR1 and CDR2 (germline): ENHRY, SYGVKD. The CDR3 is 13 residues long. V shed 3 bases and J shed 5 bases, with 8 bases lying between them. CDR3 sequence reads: CAISEYRDNEQFF. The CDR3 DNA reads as TGTGCCATCAGTGAATACAGAGACAATGAGCAGTTCTTC.

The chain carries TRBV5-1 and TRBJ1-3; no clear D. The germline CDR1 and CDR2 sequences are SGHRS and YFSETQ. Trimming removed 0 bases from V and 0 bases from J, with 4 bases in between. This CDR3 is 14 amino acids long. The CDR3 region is CASSLVGSGNTIYF. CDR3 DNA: TGCGCCAGCAGCTTGGTTGGCTCTGGAAACACCATATATTTT.

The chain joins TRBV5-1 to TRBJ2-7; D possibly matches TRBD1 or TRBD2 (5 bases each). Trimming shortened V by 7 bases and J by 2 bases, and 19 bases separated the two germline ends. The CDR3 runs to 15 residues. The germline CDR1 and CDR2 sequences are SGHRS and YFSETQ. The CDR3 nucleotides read TGCGCCAGCCGTGTTGGGGGAGTTAGTCCCTACGAGCAGTACTTC. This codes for CASRVGGVSPYEQYF.

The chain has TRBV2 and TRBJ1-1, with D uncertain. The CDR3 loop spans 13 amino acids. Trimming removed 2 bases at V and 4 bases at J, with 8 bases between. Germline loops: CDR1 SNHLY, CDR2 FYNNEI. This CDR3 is CASSESGFTEAFF. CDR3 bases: TGTGCCAGCAGTGAATCGGGGTTCACTGAAGCTTTCTTT.

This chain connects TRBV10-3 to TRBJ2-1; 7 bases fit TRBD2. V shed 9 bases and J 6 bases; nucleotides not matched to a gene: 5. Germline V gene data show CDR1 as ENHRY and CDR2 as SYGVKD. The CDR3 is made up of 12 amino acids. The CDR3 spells CAILAEGNEQFF. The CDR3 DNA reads TGTGCCATTCTAGCGGAGGGCAATGAGCAGTTCTTC.

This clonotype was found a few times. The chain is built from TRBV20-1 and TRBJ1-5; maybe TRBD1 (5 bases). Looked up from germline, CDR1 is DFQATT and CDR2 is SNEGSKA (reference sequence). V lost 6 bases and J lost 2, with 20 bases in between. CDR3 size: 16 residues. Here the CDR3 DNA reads TGCAGTGCAAAGGTCCCGGGGGAATCGGGCAATCAGCCCCAGCATTTT. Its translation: CSAKVPGESGNQPQHF.

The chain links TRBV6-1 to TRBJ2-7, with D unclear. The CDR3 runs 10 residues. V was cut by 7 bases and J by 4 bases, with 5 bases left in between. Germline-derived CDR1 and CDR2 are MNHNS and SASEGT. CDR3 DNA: TGTGCCAGCACGGGTTACGAGCAGTACTTC. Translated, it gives CASTGYEQYF.

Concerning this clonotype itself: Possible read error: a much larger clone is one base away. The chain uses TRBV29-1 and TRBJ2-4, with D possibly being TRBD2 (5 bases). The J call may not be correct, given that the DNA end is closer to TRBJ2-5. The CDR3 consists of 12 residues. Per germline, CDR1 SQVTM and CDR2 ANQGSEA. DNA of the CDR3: TGCAGCGTTGAGAGGGACCAAGAGACCCAGTACTTC. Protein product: CSVERDQETQYF.

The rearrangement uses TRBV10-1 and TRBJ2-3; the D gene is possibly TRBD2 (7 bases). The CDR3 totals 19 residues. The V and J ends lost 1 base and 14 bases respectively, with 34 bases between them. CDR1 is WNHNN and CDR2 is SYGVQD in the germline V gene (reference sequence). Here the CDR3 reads CASSEWFSGTTPGHRYAYF. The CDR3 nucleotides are TGCGCCAGCAGTGAGTGGTTCAGCGGGACAACACCGGGGCACAGATACGCGTATTTT.

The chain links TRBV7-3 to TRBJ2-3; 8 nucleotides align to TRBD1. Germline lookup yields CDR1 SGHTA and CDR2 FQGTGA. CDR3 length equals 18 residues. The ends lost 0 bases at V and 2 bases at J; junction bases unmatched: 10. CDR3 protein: CASSLTARAGGNTDTQYF. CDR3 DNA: TGTGCCAGCAGCTTAACGGCCCGGGCAGGGGGCAACACAGATACGCAGTATTTT. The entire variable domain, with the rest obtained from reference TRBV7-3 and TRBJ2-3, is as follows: GAGVSQTPSNKVTEKGKYVELRCDPISGHTALYWYRQSLGQGPEFLIYFQGTGAADDSGLPNDRFFAVRPEGSVSTLKIQRTERGDSAVYLCASSLTARAGGNTDTQYFGPGTRLTVL.

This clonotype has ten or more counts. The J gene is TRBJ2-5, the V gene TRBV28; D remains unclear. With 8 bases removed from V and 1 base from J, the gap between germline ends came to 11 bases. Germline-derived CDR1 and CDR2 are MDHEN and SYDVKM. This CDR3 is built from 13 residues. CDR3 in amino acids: CASSPGFQETQYF. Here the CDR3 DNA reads TGTGCCAGCTCCCCCGGGTTCCAAGAGACCCAGTACTTC.

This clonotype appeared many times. The CDR3 protein is CASSKGTGAGSSYNEQFF. In nucleotides, the CDR3 is TGTGCCAGCAGCAAAGGGACAGGGGCCGGAAGCTCCTACAATGAGCAGTTCTTC. The chain links TRBV4-2 to TRBJ2-1; 10 nucleotides match TRBD1. The CDR3 runs to 18 residues. The V and J ends lost 5 bases and 0 bases, in that order; junction bases with no gene match: 10. Germline-derived CDR1 and CDR2 are LGHNA and YNFKEQ.

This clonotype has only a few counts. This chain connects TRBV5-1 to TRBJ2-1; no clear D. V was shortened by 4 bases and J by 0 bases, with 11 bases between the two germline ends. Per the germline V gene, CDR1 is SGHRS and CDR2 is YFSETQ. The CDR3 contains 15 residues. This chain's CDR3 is CASSRVESSYNEQFF. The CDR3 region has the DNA TGCGCCAGCAGCCGCGTGGAGAGCTCCTACAATGAGCAGTTCTTC.

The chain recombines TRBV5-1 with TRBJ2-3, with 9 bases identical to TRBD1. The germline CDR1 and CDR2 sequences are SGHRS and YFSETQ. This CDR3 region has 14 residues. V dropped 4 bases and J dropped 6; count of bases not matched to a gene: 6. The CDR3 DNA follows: TGCGCCAGCAGCCCCGACAGGGGGTGGGATACGCAGTATTTT. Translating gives CASSPDRGWDTQYF.

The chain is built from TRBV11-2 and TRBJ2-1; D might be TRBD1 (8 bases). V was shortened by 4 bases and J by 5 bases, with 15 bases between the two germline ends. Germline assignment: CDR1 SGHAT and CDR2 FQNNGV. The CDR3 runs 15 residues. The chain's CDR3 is CASSSGQGGDNEQFF. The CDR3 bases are TGTGCCAGCAGCTCAGGACAGGGAGGGGACAATGAGCAGTTCTTC.

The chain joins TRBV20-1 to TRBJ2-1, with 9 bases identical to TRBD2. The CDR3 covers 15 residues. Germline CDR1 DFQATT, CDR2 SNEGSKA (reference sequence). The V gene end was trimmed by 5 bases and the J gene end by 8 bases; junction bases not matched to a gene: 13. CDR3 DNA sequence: TGCAGTGCTTTCCGTAGGGCGGGAGGGACCCATGAGCAGTTCTTC. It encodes CSAFRRAGGTHEQFF.

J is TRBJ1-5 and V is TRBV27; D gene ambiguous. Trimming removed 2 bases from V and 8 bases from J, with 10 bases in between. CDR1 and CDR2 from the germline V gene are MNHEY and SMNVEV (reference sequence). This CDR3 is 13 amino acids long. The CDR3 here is CASSLGLWEPQHF. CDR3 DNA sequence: TGTGCCAGCAGTTTAGGTTTGTGGGAGCCCCAGCATTTT.

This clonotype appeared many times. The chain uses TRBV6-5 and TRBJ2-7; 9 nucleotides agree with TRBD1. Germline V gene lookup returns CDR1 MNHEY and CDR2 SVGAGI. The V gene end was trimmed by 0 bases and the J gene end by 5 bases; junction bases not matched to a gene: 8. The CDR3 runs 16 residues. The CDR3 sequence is CASSYSGPGQGNEQYF. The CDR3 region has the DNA TGTGCCAGCAGTTACTCCGGCCCGGGACAGGGCAACGAGCAGTACTTC.

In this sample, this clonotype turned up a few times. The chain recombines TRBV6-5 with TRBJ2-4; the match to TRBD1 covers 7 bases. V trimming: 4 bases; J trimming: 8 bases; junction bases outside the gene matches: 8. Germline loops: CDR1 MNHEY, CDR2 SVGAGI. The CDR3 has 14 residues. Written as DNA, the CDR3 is TGTGCCAGCAGTTCCCTCACAGGGGCAGACATTCAGTACTTC. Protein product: CASSSLTGADIQYF.

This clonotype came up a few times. The CDR3 loop reads CASSVAGGTYGYTF. The CDR3 DNA reads TGTGCCAGCAGTGTAGCAGGGGGTACCTATGGCTACACCTTC. This rearrangement joins TRBV27 to TRBJ1-2; TRBD1 matches at 7 bases. CDR1 and CDR2 from the germline V gene are MNHEY and SMNVEV (reference sequence). This CDR3 has 14 residues. V lost 5 bases to trimming and J lost 4 bases; unmatched junction nucleotides: 7.